These 15 T cell receptor beta chains came from one sample sequenced in a study of blood T cell repertoires in COVID-19. Only in-frame clones appear in the TCRdb table, and some are missing; sequencing was by immunoSEQ multiplex PCR. The table records roughly 570,000 clones, approximately 91% of them present only once. The specimen sequenced was peripheral blood. Receptors originate from a woman aged 45-60 years with COVID-19, enrolled during active disease.

J is TRBJ2-1 and V is TRBV11-1, with D tentatively TRBD1 (6 bases). Germline values: CDR1 SGHAT, CDR2 FQDESV (reference sequence). CDR3 length: 15 amino acids. V was clipped by 3 bases and J by 8 bases, with 17 bases between them. The CDR3 DNA reads as TGTGCCAGCAGCTTTACAGGGATGGGGCGTCATGAGCAGTTCTTC. Translation: CASSFTGMGRHEQFF.

The gene calls are TRBV28 and TRBJ1-1; D may be TRBD1 (5 bases). The CDR3 has 13 residues. From germline, CDR1 is MDHEN and CDR2 SYDVKM. V gave up 6 bases and J gave up 3 bases, with 11 bases separating them. The CDR3 protein is CASRGGGYTEAFF. The CDR3 region has the DNA TGTGCCAGCAGGGGCGGGGGGTACACTGAAGCTTTCTTT. The variable domain in full, completed from reference TRBV28 and TRBJ1-1, reads DVKVTQSSRYLVKRTGEKVFLECVQDMDHENMFWYRQDPGLGLRLIYFSYDVKMKEKGDIPEGYSVSREKKERFSLILESASTNQTSMYLCASRGGGYTEAFFGQGTRLTVV.

V is TRBV27 and J is TRBJ2-1; 8 bases fit TRBD2. After removal of 10 bases from V and 10 bases from J, the junction contained 3 bases not matched to a gene. Germline V lookup: CDR1 MNHEY, CDR2 SMNVEV (reference sequence). The CDR3 spans 10 residues. This chain's CDR3 is CATGGEEQFF. CDR3 DNA sequence: TGTGCCACCGGGGGGGAGGAGCAGTTCTTC.

V usage is TRBV18 and J usage is TRBJ2-5; TRBD2 matches at 9 bases. The V segment lost 3 bases and the J segment 1 base; nucleotides outside the gene matches: 9. Germline CDR1 KGHSH, CDR2 LQKENI. The length of the CDR3 is 17 residues. CDR3 coding DNA: TGTGCCAGCTCACCGTTGGCGGCTAGCGGGACCCAAGAGACCCAGTACTTC. Translated: CASSPLAASGTQETQYF.

The chain uses TRBV28 and TRBJ1-2; perhaps TRBD1 as D (6 bases). CDR1 is MDHEN and CDR2 is SYDVKM in the germline V gene. V shed 5 bases and J shed 4 bases, with 11 bases lying between them. The CDR3 spans 13 residues. The CDR3 DNA reads as TGTGCCAGCAGTGAAGGACAGCCCTATGGCTACACCTTC. It codes for CASSEGQPYGYTF.

This chain links TRBV2 with TRBJ2-7, with TRBD1 identical over 10 bases. The ends lost 1 base at V and 4 bases at J; junction bases unmatched: 7. There are 16 residues in the CDR3. Germline CDR1 reads SNHLY; CDR2 reads FYNNEI. The CDR3 protein is CASSEGGDRGRYEQYF. CDR3 coding DNA: TGTGCCAGCAGTGAAGGGGGGGACAGGGGACGATACGAGCAGTACTTC. Together with reference TRBV2 and TRBJ2-7, the CDR3 gives the full variable domain: EPEVTQTPSHQVTQMGQEVILRCVPISNHLYFYWYRQILGQKVEFLVSFYNNEISEKSEIFDDQFSVERPDGSNFTLKIRSTKLEDSAMYFCASSEGGDRGRYEQYFGPGTRLTVT.

The rearrangement uses TRBV27 and TRBJ1-2, with TRBD1 matching over 9 bases. The CDR3 extends over 18 amino acids. Germline V CDR1 and CDR2: MNHEY, SMNVEV (reference sequence). Trimming cost V 5 bases and J 0 bases; bases outside gene matches: 13. The DNA for the CDR3 is TGTGCCAGCAGTCGTGGGACCGGACAGGGGATACCTAACTATGGCTACACCTTC. Protein sequence: CASSRGTGQGIPNYGYTF.

The gene calls are TRBV2 and TRBJ1-1; 8 nucleotides agree with TRBD1. The V segment lost 6 bases and the J segment 0 bases; nucleotides outside the gene matches: 6. This CDR3 comprises 15 residues. Looked up from germline, CDR1 is SNHLY and CDR2 is FYNNEI. The CDR3, as DNA: TGTGCCAGCAGGGGGGACAGGAACTTGAACACTGAAGCTTTCTTT. It yields the protein CASRGDRNLNTEAFF.

J is TRBJ1-2 and V is TRBV30, with a tentative D call TRBD1 (5 bases). The germline V and J ends were trimmed by 3 bases and 10 bases, with 9 bases remaining between them. The CDR3 is 10 amino acids. CDR1 and CDR2 from the germline V gene are GTSNPN and SVGIG (reference sequence). CDR3 protein: CAWRGGYYTF. The CDR3 nucleotides read TGTGCCTGGAGGGGGGGTTACTACACCTTC. Supplemented by reference TRBV30 and TRBJ1-2, the full variable domain reads SQTIHQWPATLVQPVGSPLSLECTVEGTSNPNLYWYRQAAGRGLQLLFYSVGIGQISSEVPQNLSASRPQDRQFILSSKKLLLSDSGFYLCAWRGGYYTFGSGTRLTVV.

The chain links TRBV29-1 to TRBJ2-3; 9 bases are a match to TRBD2. This CDR3 region has 15 residues. V dropped 4 bases and J dropped 1; count of bases not matched to a gene: 6. Per germline, CDR1 SQVTM and CDR2 ANQGSEA. This CDR3 reads CSVVGGGAGTDTQYF. The DNA of the CDR3 is TGCAGCGTTGTGGGCGGGGGGGCCGGCACAGATACGCAGTATTTT.

This clone occurred a few times. The chain combines TRBV6-6 with TRBJ1-6, with 9 bases fitting TRBD1. The CDR3 length is 14 residues. V was clipped by 10 bases and J by 13 bases; unmatched bases: 14. From germline, CDR1 is MNHNY and CDR2 SVGAGI (reference sequence). The DNA for the CDR3 is TGTGCCATCTGGAGGGGACAGGGAGGGAGTCCCCTCCACTTT. Encoded protein: CAIWRGQGGSPLHF.

The V and J genes are TRBV18 and TRBJ2-3; 9 nucleotides agree with TRBD1. The V segment lost 6 bases and the J segment 4 bases; nucleotides outside the gene matches: 5. The CDR3 is 14 amino acids. CDR1 KGHSH and CDR2 LQKENI come from the germline V gene. CDR3 coding DNA: TGTGCCAGCTCGGACAGGGGCGTCTCAGATACGCAGTATTTT. Translation: CASSDRGVSDTQYF.

As to this clone: Other DNA sequences in the sample encode the same CDR3. The rearrangement joins TRBV5-1 to TRBJ1-5; 7 positions agree with TRBD1. This CDR3 has 15 residues. Trimming at V came to 0 bases and at J to 3 bases, leaving 3 bases not matched to a gene. Looked up from germline, CDR1 is SGHRS and CDR2 is YFSETQ. This CDR3 is CASSLEGTVNQPQHF. CDR3 in DNA: TGCGCCAGCAGCTTGGAAGGGACAGTCAATCAGCCCCAGCATTTT.

The chain links TRBV29-1 to TRBJ2-5, with D possibly matching TRBD2 (5 bases). The CDR3 is made up of 12 amino acids. Germline V lookup: CDR1 SQVTM, CDR2 ANQGSEA. Trimming cost V 8 bases and J 3 bases, with 13 bases left between them. The CDR3 DNA reads as TGCAGCTACCGGAGGAGTGAAGAGACCCAGTACTTC. Amino acid sequence: CSYRRSEETQYF.

The chain couples TRBV7-6 to TRBJ2-2, with a tentative D call TRBD2 (6 bases). The V gene lost 1 base and the J gene lost 5 bases, with 11 bases spanning the gap. The CDR3 has 15 amino acids. Per the germline V gene, CDR1 is SGHVS and CDR2 is FNYEAQ. CDR3 protein: CASSLGRGGTGELFF. The CDR3 nucleotides are TGTGCCAGCAGCTTAGGGCGTGGAGGGACCGGGGAGCTGTTTTTT.